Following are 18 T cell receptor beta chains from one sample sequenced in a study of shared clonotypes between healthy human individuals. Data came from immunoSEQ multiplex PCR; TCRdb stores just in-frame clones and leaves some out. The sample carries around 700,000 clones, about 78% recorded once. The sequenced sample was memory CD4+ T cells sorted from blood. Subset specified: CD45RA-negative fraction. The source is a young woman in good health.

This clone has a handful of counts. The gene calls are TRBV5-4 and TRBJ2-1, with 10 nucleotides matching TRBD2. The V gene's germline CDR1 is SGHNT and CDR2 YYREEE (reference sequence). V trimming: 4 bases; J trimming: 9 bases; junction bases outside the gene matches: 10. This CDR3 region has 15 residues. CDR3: CASSPPTSGRGEQFF. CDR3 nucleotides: TGTGCCAGCAGCCCCCCGACCAGCGGGAGGGGTGAGCAGTTCTTC.

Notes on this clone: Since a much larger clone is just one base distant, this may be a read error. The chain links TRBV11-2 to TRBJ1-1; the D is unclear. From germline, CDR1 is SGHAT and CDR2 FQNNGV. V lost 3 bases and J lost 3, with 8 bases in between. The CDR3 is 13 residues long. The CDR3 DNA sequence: TGTGCCAGCAGCTTGTTTGAGGACACTGAAGCTTTCTTT. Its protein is CASSLFEDTEAFF.

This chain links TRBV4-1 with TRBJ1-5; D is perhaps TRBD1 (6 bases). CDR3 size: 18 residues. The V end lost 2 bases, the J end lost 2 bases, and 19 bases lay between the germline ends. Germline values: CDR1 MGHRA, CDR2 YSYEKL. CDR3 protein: CASSQRIQGTEGNQPQHF. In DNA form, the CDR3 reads TGCGCCAGCAGCCAACGGATACAGGGCACGGAGGGCAATCAGCCCCAGCATTTT.

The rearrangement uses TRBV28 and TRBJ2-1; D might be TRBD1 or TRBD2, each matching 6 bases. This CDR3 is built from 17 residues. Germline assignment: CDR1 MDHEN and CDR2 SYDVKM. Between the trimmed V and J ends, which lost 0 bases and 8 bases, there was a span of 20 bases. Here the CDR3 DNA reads TGTGCCAGCAGTTTATGGGAGGGGGGCACGTTAGTAGATGAGCAGTTCTTC. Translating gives CASSLWEGGTLVDEQFF.

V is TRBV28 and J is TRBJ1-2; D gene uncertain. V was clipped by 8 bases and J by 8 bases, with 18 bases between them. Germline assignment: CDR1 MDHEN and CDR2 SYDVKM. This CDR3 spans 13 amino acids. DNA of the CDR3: TGTGCCAGCCTAGGGTGGGCGGTAGGGGGCTACACCTTC. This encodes CASLGWAVGGYTF.

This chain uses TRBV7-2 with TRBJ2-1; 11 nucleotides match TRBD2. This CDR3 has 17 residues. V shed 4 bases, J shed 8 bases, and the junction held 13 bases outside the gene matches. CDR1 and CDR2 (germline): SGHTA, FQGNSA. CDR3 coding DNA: TGTGCCAGCAGCTCCCAGCCTAGCGGGAGGTCTAAGGATGAGCAGTTCTTC. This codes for CASSSQPSGRSKDEQFF.

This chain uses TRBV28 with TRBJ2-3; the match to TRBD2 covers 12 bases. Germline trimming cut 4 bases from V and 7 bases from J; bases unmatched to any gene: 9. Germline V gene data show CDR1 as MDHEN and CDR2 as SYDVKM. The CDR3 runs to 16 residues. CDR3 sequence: CASSSAGLAGTNTQYF. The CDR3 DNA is TGTGCCAGCAGTTCCGCCGGACTAGCGGGGACTAATACGCAGTATTTT.

The CDR3, as DNA: TGTGCCAGCAGCTTGGGTTTGGACAGTAGCACAGATACGCAGTATTTT. Residues: CASSLGLDSSTDTQYF. The chain joins TRBV5-6 to TRBJ2-3; D may be TRBD1 (6 bases). Trimming pared 0 bases from V and 0 bases from J, leaving 11 bases between. The CDR3 sequence is 16 residues long. The germline V gene has CDR1 SGHDT and CDR2 YYEEEE.

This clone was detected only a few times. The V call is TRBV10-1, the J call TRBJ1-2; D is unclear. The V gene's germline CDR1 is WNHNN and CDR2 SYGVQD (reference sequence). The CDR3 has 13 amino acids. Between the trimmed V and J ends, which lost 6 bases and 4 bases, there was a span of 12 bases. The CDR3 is CASSLESGYGYTF. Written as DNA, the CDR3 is TGCGCCAGCAGCCTGGAATCCGGCTATGGCTACACCTTC.

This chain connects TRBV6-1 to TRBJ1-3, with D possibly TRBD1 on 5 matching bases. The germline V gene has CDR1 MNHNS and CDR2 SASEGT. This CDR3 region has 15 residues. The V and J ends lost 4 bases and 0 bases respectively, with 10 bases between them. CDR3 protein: CASSVRQSSGNTIYF. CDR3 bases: TGTGCCAGCAGTGTCCGACAGAGCTCTGGAAACACCATATATTTT.

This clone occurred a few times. The CDR3 nucleotides are TGTGCCAGCAGCTTGGGACAGGGGGACCTTAGCAATCAGCCCCAGCATTTT. It yields the protein CASSLGQGDLSNQPQHF. The rearrangement joins TRBV5-5 to TRBJ1-5, with 9 bases lining up with TRBD1. The germline V gene encodes CDR1 SGHKS and CDR2 YYEKEE (reference sequence). The trim removed 0 bases at V and 0 bases at J, leaving 4 bases unmatched. This CDR3 is built from 17 residues.

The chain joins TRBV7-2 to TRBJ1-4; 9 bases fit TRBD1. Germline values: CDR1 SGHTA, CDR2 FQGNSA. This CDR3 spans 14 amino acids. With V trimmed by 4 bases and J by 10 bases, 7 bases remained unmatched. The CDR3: CASSSGTGIRKLFF. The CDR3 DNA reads TGTGCCAGCAGCTCCGGGACAGGGATTCGAAAACTGTTTTTT.

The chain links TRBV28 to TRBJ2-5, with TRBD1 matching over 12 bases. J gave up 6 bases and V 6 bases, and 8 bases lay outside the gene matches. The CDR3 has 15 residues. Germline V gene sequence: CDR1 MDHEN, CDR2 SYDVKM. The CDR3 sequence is CASSPVGTGGQTQYF. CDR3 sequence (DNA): TGTGCCAGCAGCCCAGTCGGGACAGGGGGCCAGACCCAGTACTTC.

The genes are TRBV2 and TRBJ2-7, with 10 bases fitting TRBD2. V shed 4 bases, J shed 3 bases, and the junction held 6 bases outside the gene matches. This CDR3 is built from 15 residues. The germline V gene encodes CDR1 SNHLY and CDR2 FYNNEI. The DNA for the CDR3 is TGTGCCAGCAGTGTGCAGCGGGGGGGGTACTACGAGCAGTACTTC. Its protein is CASSVQRGGYYEQYF.

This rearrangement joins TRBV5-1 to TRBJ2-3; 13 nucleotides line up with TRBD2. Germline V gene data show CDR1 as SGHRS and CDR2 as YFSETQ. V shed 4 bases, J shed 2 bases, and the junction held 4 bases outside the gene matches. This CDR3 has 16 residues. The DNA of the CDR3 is TGCGCCAGCAGCCCGGGACTAGCGGGACTCACAGATACGCAGTATTTT. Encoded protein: CASSPGLAGLTDTQYF.

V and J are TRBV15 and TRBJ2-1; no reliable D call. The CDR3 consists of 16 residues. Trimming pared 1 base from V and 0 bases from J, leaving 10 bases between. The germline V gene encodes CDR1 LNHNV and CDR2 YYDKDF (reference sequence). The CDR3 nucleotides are TGTGCCACCAGCAGAGTAACCCCGAGCTCCTACAATGAGCAGTTCTTC. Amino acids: CATSRVTPSSYNEQFF.

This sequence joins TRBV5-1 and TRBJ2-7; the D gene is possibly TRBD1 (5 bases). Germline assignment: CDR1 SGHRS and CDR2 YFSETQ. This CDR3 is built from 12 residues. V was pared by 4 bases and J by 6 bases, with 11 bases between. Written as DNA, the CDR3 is TGCGCCAGCAGCGCAAGGGGCCTCGAGCAGTACTTC. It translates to CASSARGLEQYF.

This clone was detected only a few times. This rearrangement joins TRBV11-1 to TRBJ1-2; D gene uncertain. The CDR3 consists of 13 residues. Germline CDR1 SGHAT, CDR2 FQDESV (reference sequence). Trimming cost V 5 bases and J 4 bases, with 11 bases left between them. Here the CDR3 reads CASSPREAYGYTF. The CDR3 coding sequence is TGTGCCAGCAGCCCAAGGGAGGCCTATGGCTACACCTTC.